This passage covers 32 T cell receptor beta chains from one sample sequenced in a study of identical twins' blood T cells. TCRdb called the 5' RACE reads again in MiXCR, with one record for every CDR3 protein. The sample records a few hundred thousand distinct CDR3 sequences, under 30% being singletons. What was sequenced was PBMCs. Source of these receptors: a woman aged 18-49 years in good health.

The gene calls are TRBV27 and TRBJ1-6; D gene ambiguous. Germline values: CDR1 MNHEY, CDR2 SMNVEV (reference sequence). The CDR3 covers 13 residues. V was pared by 2 bases and J by 7 bases, with 6 bases between. CDR3 nucleotides: TGTGCCAGCAGTTTACACAGAAATTCACCCCTCCACTTT. This gives the protein CASSLHRNSPLHF.

The J gene is TRBJ2-2, the V gene TRBV20-1, with D possibly being TRBD1 or TRBD2 (6 bases each). V was clipped by 0 bases and J by 6 bases, with 11 bases between them. The CDR3 covers 14 residues. CDR1 DFQATT and CDR2 SNEGSKA come from the germline V gene (reference sequence). The CDR3 region has the DNA TGCAGTGCTAGAGAGGGGGGCGGGTCCGGGGAGCTGTTTTTT. Its protein product is CSAREGGGSGELFF.

This clonotype turned up a few times. The V call is TRBV4-3, the J call TRBJ2-2; D remains ambiguous. The CDR3 spans 15 residues. V was pared by 1 base and J by 1 base, with 7 bases between. CDR1 is LGHNA, CDR2 YSLEER, per germline. The CDR3: CASSQATRNTGELFF. For the CDR3, the DNA is TGCGCCAGCAGCCAAGCGACGCGGAACACCGGGGAGCTGTTTTTT.

J is TRBJ1-4 and V is TRBV5-1; D is perhaps TRBD1 (5 bases). The CDR3 covers 14 residues. Trimming stripped 2 bases from V and 5 bases from J, with 10 bases between. CDR1 and CDR2 (germline): SGHRS, YFSETQ. The CDR3 reads CASSLRGANEKLFF. CDR3 nucleotides: TGCGCCAGCAGCTTACGAGGGGCCAATGAAAAACTGTTTTTT.

The chain joins TRBV6-6 to TRBJ1-1, with 10 bases that match TRBD1. CDR1 MNHNY and CDR2 SVGAGI come from the germline V gene (reference sequence). This CDR3 is 16 amino acids long. J lost 0 bases, V lost 6 bases, and 7 bases had no gene match. The CDR3 DNA follows: TGTGCCAGCAGCCCCACGGGACAGGGGCTGAACACTGAAGCTTTCTTT. Its protein product is CASSPTGQGLNTEAFF.

A few counts support this clonotype. This chain uses TRBV6-2 or TRBV6-3 with TRBJ1-1; D is unclear. Trimming cost V 6 bases and J 4 bases, with 12 bases left between them. The CDR3 is 13 amino acids. CDR1 is MNHEY, CDR2 SVGEGT, per germline. The CDR3 here is CASRTLMVTEAFF. In DNA form, the CDR3 reads TGTGCCAGCAGAACCCTGATGGTCACTGAAGCTTTCTTT.

This clonotype was observed a handful of times. The chain couples TRBV3-1 to TRBJ1-4, with D unresolved. With 4 bases removed from V and 0 bases from J, the gap between germline ends came to 12 bases. The length of the CDR3 is 16 residues. Germline V gene lookup returns CDR1 LGHDT and CDR2 YNNKEL (reference sequence). CDR3 sequence (DNA): TGTGCCAGCAGCCTCCGAACGGGTGCAACTAATGAAAAACTGTTTTTT. Its translation: CASSLRTGATNEKLFF.

This chain joins TRBV14 and TRBJ1-2; 9 positions match TRBD1. After removal of 6 bases from V and 6 bases from J, the junction contained 11 bases not matched to a gene. This CDR3 comprises 15 residues. From germline, CDR1 is SGHDN and CDR2 FVKESK. For the CDR3, the DNA is TGTGCCAGCAGGGAAACAGGGGGCGTCCCCCATGGCTACACCTTC. It translates to CASRETGGVPHGYTF.

This clonotype was observed a few times. J is TRBJ2-3 and V is TRBV7-9, with D hard to call. CDR3 size: 13 residues. Germline V gives CDR1 SEHNR, CDR2 FQNEAQ (reference sequence). V lost 4 bases and J 2 bases, leaving 7 bases between the germline ends. For the CDR3, the DNA is TGTGCCAGCAGCTGGTCGGTCACAGATACGCAGTATTTT. It is translated as CASSWSVTDTQYF.

The J gene is TRBJ2-1, the V gene TRBV14; D unresolved. The CDR3 sequence is 15 residues long. V shed 5 bases and J shed 5 bases, with 16 bases lying between them. CDR1 is SGHDN and CDR2 is FVKESK in the germline V gene. CDR3 region: CASSSRAVTHNEQFF. The DNA of the CDR3 is TGTGCCAGCAGCTCCCGGGCGGTGACCCACAATGAGCAGTTCTTC.

Notes on this clonotype: One end of the junction fails to match germline, which may point to a read error. The chain carries TRBV20-1 and TRBJ1-4; a possible D gene is TRBD1 (5 bases). CDR1 and CDR2 (germline): DFQATT, SNEGSKA (reference sequence). CDR3 size: 13 residues. Here the CDR3 DNA reads TGCAGTGCCGCAGGGTTTGGAGGGTTTGCGGAGGGTTTT. Protein sequence: CSAAGFGGFAEGF.

This clonotype showed up just a few times. The genes are TRBV5-1 and TRBJ1-2, with TRBD1 identical over 9 bases. The length of the CDR3 is 15 residues. With V trimmed by 7 bases and J by 2 bases, 9 bases remained unmatched. CDR1 and CDR2 (germline): SGHRS, YFSETQ. CDR3 sequence (DNA): TGCGCCAGCTCCGGACAGGGGCCTGCCAACTATGGCTACACCTTC. Amino acid sequence: CASSGQGPANYGYTF.

This clonotype was seen a handful of times. The chain uses TRBV5-1 and TRBJ1-2, with D perhaps matching TRBD1 (5 bases). The CDR3 sequence is 15 residues long. Trimming pared 0 bases from V and 0 bases from J, leaving 9 bases between. Looked up from germline, CDR1 is SGHRS and CDR2 is YFSETQ. CDR3 protein: CASSLGPGSNYGYTF. CDR3 bases: TGCGCCAGCAGCTTGGGTCCAGGGTCTAACTATGGCTACACCTTC.

The chain uses TRBV10-3 and TRBJ2-3, with D unresolved. The CDR3 runs 14 residues. Germline V gene sequence: CDR1 ENHRY, CDR2 SYGVKD. The ends were cut back, 0 bases at V and 2 bases at J, with 6 bases in the middle. The CDR3 here is CAISESADTDTQYF. Written as DNA, the CDR3 is TGTGCCATCAGTGAGTCGGCAGACACAGATACGCAGTATTTT.

This chain links TRBV20-1 with TRBJ1-2; 7 nucleotides match TRBD1. The J segment lost 0 bases and the V segment lost 5 bases, leaving 6 bases of the junction unmatched. Germline V gene data show CDR1 as DFQATT and CDR2 as SNEGSKA (reference sequence). The CDR3 is 14 amino acids. CDR3 sequence reads: CSAYPGQSNYGYTF. DNA for the CDR3: TGCAGTGCTTACCCGGGACAGTCTAACTATGGCTACACCTTC.

The V and J genes are TRBV7-2 and TRBJ1-5, with D possibly TRBD1 on 5 matching bases. The germline gives CDR1 SGHTA, CDR2 FQGNSA. V lost 5 bases and J lost 3, with 8 bases in between. The CDR3 spans 13 residues. The CDR3 nucleotides are TGTGCCAGCAGCCCCAGGGTCAATCAGCCCCAGCATTTT. Translated, it gives CASSPRVNQPQHF.

This clonotype occurred a few times. The rearrangement uses TRBV20-1 and TRBJ1-5; D is ambiguous. Trimming removed 1 base at V and 0 bases at J, with 10 bases between. The CDR3 length is 15 residues. Germline CDR1 reads DFQATT; CDR2 reads SNEGSKA (reference sequence). Here the CDR3 DNA reads TGCAGTGCTAGAGCACGTCAGTATAGCAATCAGCCCCAGCATTTT. Translating it yields CSARARQYSNQPQHF.

This clonotype was counted between two and nine times. The chain recombines TRBV10-1 with TRBJ1-1; D remains unclear. Germline assignment: CDR1 WNHNN and CDR2 SYGVQD (reference sequence). Trimming removed 3 bases at V and 7 bases at J, with 12 bases between. The CDR3 covers 13 residues. For the CDR3, the DNA is TGCGCCAGCAGTGACCAACAAGAGAGTGAAGCTTTCTTT. Residues: CASSDQQESEAFF.

This clonotype has a handful of counts. The gene calls are TRBV11-2 and TRBJ1-3; D gene uncertain. V lost 5 bases, J lost 4 bases, and 12 bases lay in between. The CDR3 extends over 14 amino acids. Germline CDR1 reads SGHAT; CDR2 reads FQNNGV. CDR3 sequence (DNA): TGTGCCAGCAGCCCTTCCCTCCCCGGAAACACCATATATTTT. It codes for CASSPSLPGNTIYF.

This sequence joins TRBV29-1 and TRBJ2-1; D call uncertain. Germline values: CDR1 SQVTM, CDR2 ANQGSEA. Deletions cut 4 bases from V and 9 bases from J, with 10 bases between. The CDR3 runs 11 residues. CDR3 residues: CSVVLVPEQFF. Here the CDR3 DNA reads TGCAGCGTTGTATTAGTGCCTGAGCAGTTCTTC.

A note on this clonotype: Because the CDR3 is missing its conserved closing phenylalanine or tryptophan, this is likely a read error. The chain joins TRBV29-1 to TRBJ2-1; 9 bases map to TRBD1. J gave up 9 bases and V 5 bases, and 14 bases lay outside the gene matches. The CDR3 sequence is 15 residues long. Per the germline V gene, CDR1 is SQVTM and CDR2 is ANQGSEA. This CDR3 reads CSVSGTKQGAVEQFL. Written as DNA, the CDR3 is TGCAGCGTTTCGGGCACGAAACAGGGGGCCGTTGAGCAGTTCTTG.

V is TRBV20-1 and J is TRBJ1-5; maybe TRBD1 (5 bases). V lost 6 bases and J 4 bases, leaving 19 bases between the germline ends. From germline, CDR1 is DFQATT and CDR2 SNEGSKA (reference sequence). This CDR3 contains 15 residues. CDR3 sequence: CSAPAPGWGNQPQHF. CDR3 DNA sequence: TGCAGTGCCCCGGCCCCAGGGTGGGGGAATCAGCCCCAGCATTTT.

This chain uses TRBV12-3 or TRBV12-4 with TRBJ2-2, with a possible D match to TRBD2 (6 bases). This CDR3 is built from 14 residues. Trimming shortened V by 6 bases and J by 7 bases, and 15 bases separated the two germline ends. The CDR3 sequence: CASSDTTGVGELFF. As DNA, the CDR3 is TGTGCCAGCAGCGATACGACGGGGGTCGGGGAGCTGTTTTTT.

This clonotype was counted at least ten times. This chain uses TRBV29-1 with TRBJ1-4; maybe TRBD1 (6 bases). V was pared by 4 bases and J by 8 bases, with 17 bases between. Germline loops: CDR1 SQVTM, CDR2 ANQGSEA. The CDR3 length is 14 residues. The CDR3 protein is CSVGLWGAGEKLFF. CDR3 coding DNA: TGCAGCGTTGGCCTATGGGGGGCCGGGGAAAAACTGTTTTTT.

The chain combines TRBV29-1 with TRBJ2-1, with D perhaps given as TRBD1 or TRBD2 (5 bases each). Deletions cut 7 bases from V and 2 bases from J, with 21 bases between. CDR3 length: 16 amino acids. Germline CDR1 SQVTM, CDR2 ANQGSEA. CDR3 region: CSAYYPGPQPYNEQFF. Here the CDR3 DNA reads TGCAGCGCATACTATCCGGGACCCCAGCCCTACAATGAGCAGTTCTTC.

A few counts support this clonotype. The V gene is TRBV5-1, the J gene TRBJ2-3, with D perhaps matching TRBD1 (6 bases). The V gene lost 4 bases and the J gene lost 0 bases, with 15 bases spanning the gap. Per germline, CDR1 SGHRS and CDR2 YFSETQ. The CDR3 length is 16 residues. CDR3 sequence reads: CASSAHWTDSTDTQYF. In DNA form, the CDR3 reads TGCGCCAGCAGCGCCCACTGGACAGATAGCACAGATACGCAGTATTTT.

The table lists this clonotype with a few counts. The rearrangement uses TRBV18 and TRBJ1-1; D gene uncertain. Germline lookup yields CDR1 KGHSH and CDR2 LQKENI. This CDR3 region has 13 residues. V shed 6 bases and J shed 4 bases, with 12 bases lying between them. CDR3 sequence reads: CASSPSGATEAFF. CDR3 DNA sequence: TGTGCCAGCTCGCCGAGTGGCGCCACTGAAGCTTTCTTT.

The chain links TRBV29-1 to TRBJ2-6; D is unclear. The CDR3 length is 15 residues. Germline loops: CDR1 SQVTM, CDR2 ANQGSEA. Between the trimmed V and J ends, which lost 5 bases and 5 bases, there was a span of 16 bases. DNA for the CDR3: TGCAGCGTTCAATACAAGTCGTATAGGGCCAACGTCCTGACTTTC. Encoded protein: CSVQYKSYRANVLTF.

This clonotype was detected a few times. The chain uses TRBV2 and TRBJ2-7; TRBD2 matches 13 bases. The CDR3 has 18 residues. Germline V lookup: CDR1 SNHLY, CDR2 FYNNEI. The trim removed 8 bases at V and 0 bases at J, leaving 13 bases unmatched. CDR3 sequence: CASGGIGTSGMSSYEQYF. CDR3 in DNA: TGTGCCAGCGGAGGTATCGGGACTAGCGGGATGAGCTCCTACGAGCAGTACTTC.

The chain combines TRBV11-3 with TRBJ2-2; no reliable D call. The CDR3 contains 14 residues. Germline lookup yields CDR1 SGHNT and CDR2 YENEEA. Trimming cost V 4 bases and J 6 bases, with 12 bases left between them. The CDR3 region has the DNA TGTGCCAGCAGCTCCTCCTCCTACGCCGGGGAGCTGTTTTTT. It encodes CASSSSSYAGELFF.

The rearrangement joins TRBV20-1 to TRBJ1-2; D gene ambiguous. CDR1 and CDR2 from the germline V gene are DFQATT and SNEGSKA (reference sequence). The CDR3 is 12 residues long. Trimming left V 1 base short and J 7 bases short, with 10 bases between. The CDR3 loop is CSARVSESGYTF. The CDR3, as DNA: TGCAGTGCTAGAGTAAGCGAATCTGGCTACACCTTC.

The chain joins TRBV29-1 to TRBJ1-1; tentative D call: TRBD1 (5 bases). The CDR3 is 12 residues long. Trimming shortened V by 4 bases and J by 2 bases, and 8 bases separated the two germline ends. The V gene's germline CDR1 is SQVTM and CDR2 ANQGSEA. CDR3 in amino acids: CSVVDRNTEAFF. In DNA, the CDR3 is TGCAGCGTTGTCGACAGAAACACTGAAGCTTTCTTT.